This entry lists 26 T cell receptor beta chains sequenced from one sample in a study of vaccination and CD4 T cells after COVID-19. Researchers used the Oncomine TCR Beta short-read assay to sequence DNA from cultured CD4+ T cells. Each CDR3 protein is one row after TCRdb ran MiXCR on the PCR reads. The sample contains more than 9,500 distinct CDR3 sequences, over 40% of which appear only once. Their recognized antigens are unknown. The treatment was: roughly 11-day PBMC culture with coronavirus spike peptide pools or control peptides (ViraFEST assay). Sequencing input: CD4+ T cells from blood, cultured in vitro. Receptor source: a human donor who had recovered from COVID-19.

This chain links TRBV27 with TRBJ1-3; tentatively, D is TRBD1 (6 bases). V was pared by 4 bases and J by 0 bases, with 7 bases between. Germline CDR1 and CDR2: MNHEY and SMNVEV (reference sequence). The CDR3 has 14 residues. The CDR3 region has the DNA TGTGCCAGCAGTTGGGACATCTCTGGAAACACCATATATTTT. This translates into CASSWDISGNTIYF.

The chain uses TRBV12-3 or TRBV12-4 and TRBJ2-1, with a tentative D call TRBD2 (5 bases). CDR3 length equals 11 residues. Trimming removed 0 bases at V and 11 bases at J, with 5 bases between. The CDR3 DNA follows: TGTGCCAGCAGTTTAGCCGGGAAGCAGTTCTTC. Translating it yields CASSLAGKQFF.

The chain is built from TRBV20-1 and TRBJ1-1, with 9 bases that match TRBD1. The CDR3 is 13 amino acids. The germline V gene has CDR1 DFQATT and CDR2 SNEGSKA (reference sequence). Trimming took 5 bases from V and 4 from J; bases not matched to a gene: 5. The CDR3 loop reads CSAPGTGTTEAFF. CDR3 nucleotide sequence: TGCAGTGCTCCCGGGACAGGGACCACTGAAGCTTTCTTT.

This clonotype was detected only a few times. The chain links TRBV24-1 to TRBJ1-1; D is unclear. V was pared by 5 bases and J by 1 base, with 10 bases between. CDR3 size: 14 residues. Germline values: CDR1 KGHDR, CDR2 SFDVKD. The CDR3 region is CATSARGKNTEAFF. The DNA of the CDR3 is TGTGCCACCAGTGCACGTGGGAAGAACACTGAAGCTTTCTTT.

The chain joins TRBV7-2 to TRBJ1-1; 10 bases match TRBD1. Per the germline V gene, CDR1 is SGHTA and CDR2 is FQGNSA. V lost 4 bases to trimming and J lost 14 bases; unmatched junction nucleotides: 10. The CDR3 has 13 amino acids. The CDR3 spells CASSSGRDRGKFF. DNA of the CDR3: TGTGCCAGCAGCTCCGGGCGGGACAGGGGAAAGTTCTTT. Looking up the rest from reference TRBV7-2 and TRBJ1-1 gives the full variable domain: GAGVSQSPSNKVTEKGKDVELRCDPISGHTALYWYRQSLGQGLEFLIYFQGNSAPDKSGLPSDRFSAERTGGSVSTLTIQRTQQEDSAVYLCASSSGRDRGKFFGQGTRLTVV.

This chain uses TRBV4-1 with TRBJ1-2; D unclear. Per germline, CDR1 MGHRA and CDR2 YSYEKL. The CDR3 has 16 amino acids. Deletions cut 2 bases from V and 3 bases from J, with 16 bases between. In DNA form, the CDR3 reads TGCGCCAGCAGCCAACCCACCTCGGTGCGCGACTATGGCTACACCTTC. This gives the protein CASSQPTSVRDYGYTF.

The count of this clonotype is one. Here the CDR3 DNA reads TGCAGCACAAAAACCGGGACAGGTAGTAATACGCAGTATTTT. It specifies CSTKTGTGSNTQYF. The chain has TRBV29-1 and TRBJ2-3, with TRBD1 identical over 8 bases. Germline CDR1 reads SQVTM; CDR2 reads ANQGSEA. The CDR3 is made up of 14 amino acids. The junction had 14 bases not matched to a gene; V was cut back by 8 bases and J by 7 bases.

This chain uses TRBV7-9 with TRBJ1-4; D not resolved. The V gene lost 3 bases and the J gene lost 3 bases, with 11 bases spanning the gap. In germline, CDR1 is SEHNR, CDR2 FQNEAQ (reference sequence). The CDR3 has 15 residues. CDR3 DNA: TGTGCCAGCAGCTTGGGAGGGCTCGCTAATGAAAAACTGTTTTTT. Amino acids: CASSLGGLANEKLFF.

V gene TRBV10-3 combines with J gene TRBJ2-7; 10 nucleotides align to TRBD1. The V and J ends lost 4 bases and 0 bases, in that order; junction bases with no gene match: 0. Germline values: CDR1 ENHRY, CDR2 SYGVKD. CDR3 length equals 14 residues. The CDR3 region is CAISGTGGSYEQYF. The CDR3 bases are TGTGCCATCAGTGGGACAGGGGGCTCCTACGAGCAGTACTTC.

Only a few counts were recorded for this clonotype. The V call is TRBV7-2, the J call TRBJ2-2, with a possible D match to TRBD2 (7 bases). This CDR3 comprises 17 residues. V was trimmed by 6 bases and J by 5 bases, leaving 22 bases between them. The germline gives CDR1 SGHTA, CDR2 FQGNSA. The CDR3 nucleotides read TGTGCCAGCAGTTACCCCGCTAGCGGAAGGGGGACCGGGGAGCTGTTTTTT. As protein: CASSYPASGRGTGELFF. Using reference TRBV7-2 and TRBJ2-2 for the parts outside the CDR3, the full variable domain is GAGVSQSPSNKVTEKGKDVELRCDPISGHTALYWYRQSLGQGLEFLIYFQGNSAPDKSGLPSDRFSAERTGGSVSTLTIQRTQQEDSAVYLCASSYPASGRGTGELFFGEGSRLTVL.

V is TRBV4-2 and J is TRBJ2-2; TRBD2 agrees at 8 bases. V dropped 2 bases and J dropped 1; count of bases not matched to a gene: 0. Germline V gene sequence: CDR1 LGHNA, CDR2 YNFKEQ. This CDR3 is 15 amino acids long. The CDR3 DNA follows: TGTGCCAGCAGCCAAAGCGGGAGGAACACCGGGGAGCTGTTTTTT. It yields the protein CASSQSGRNTGELFF.

This clonotype was seen a few times. This sequence joins TRBV4-3 and TRBJ1-1; D call uncertain. V was shortened by 2 bases and J by 5 bases, with 12 bases between the two germline ends. Germline V gives CDR1 LGHNA, CDR2 YSLEER. The CDR3 spans 14 residues. The CDR3 DNA sequence: TGCGCCAGCAGCCAAAATTTGGGGAGGACTGAAGCTTTCTTT. As protein: CASSQNLGRTEAFF.

The gene calls are TRBV19 and TRBJ1-5; weak D call: TRBD1 (5 bases). Trimming took 3 bases from V and 5 from J, leaving 11 bases between them. CDR3 length: 14 amino acids. The germline CDR1 and CDR2 sequences are LNHDA and SQIVND (reference sequence). CDR3 residues: CASSIARDYQPQHF. As DNA, the CDR3 is TGTGCCAGTAGTATCGCTAGGGACTATCAGCCCCAGCATTTT.

The chain carries TRBV15 and TRBJ2-7, with 11 bases aligning to TRBD2. J lost 5 bases, V lost 2 bases, and 5 bases had no gene match. Germline V gene data show CDR1 as LNHNV and CDR2 as YYDKDF (reference sequence). The CDR3 contains 15 residues. CDR3 DNA: TGTGCCACCAGCAGAAAGGGACTAGCGGTTGACGAGCAGTACTTC. Translating gives CATSRKGLAVDEQYF.

This clonotype appeared a few times. The gene calls are TRBV5-4 and TRBJ2-3; a weak D match, TRBD1 (6 bases). Germline CDR1 reads SGHNT; CDR2 reads YYREEE (reference sequence). The CDR3 spans 15 residues. The ends were cut back, 2 bases at V and 6 bases at J, with 16 bases in the middle. The CDR3 is CASSLFTGYGDTQYF. The CDR3 DNA reads TGTGCCAGCAGCTTATTCACAGGGTATGGGGATACGCAGTATTTT.

This clonotype came up a few times. The V and J genes are TRBV19 and TRBJ1-5; D not certain. Trimming took 8 bases from V and 4 from J, leaving 9 bases between them. CDR1 LNHDA and CDR2 SQIVND come from the germline V gene (reference sequence). The CDR3 has 12 amino acids. The CDR3 loop reads CASAPQNQPQHF. CDR3 sequence (DNA): TGTGCCAGTGCCCCACAGAATCAGCCCCAGCATTTT.

J is TRBJ1-6 and V is TRBV9, with D perhaps matching TRBD1 (6 bases). Germline CDR1 reads SGDLS; CDR2 reads YYNGEE. The V and J ends lost 2 bases and 6 bases respectively, with 12 bases between them. This CDR3 comprises 15 residues. The CDR3 DNA sequence: TGTGCCAGCAGCGTGAGGGGGGGCCCTAATTCACCCCTCCACTTT. Amino acids: CASSVRGGPNSPLHF.

J is TRBJ1-2 and V is TRBV27; no clear D. Germline V gene data show CDR1 as MNHEY and CDR2 as SMNVEV (reference sequence). V lost 6 bases to trimming and J lost 5 bases, with 13 bases between them. This CDR3 is built from 13 residues. DNA for the CDR3: TGTGCCAGCAGGTCTTTGAGTGCGTATGGCTACACCTTC. Protein product: CASRSLSAYGYTF.

The V call is TRBV20-1, the J call TRBJ2-3, with 10 bases fitting TRBD2. This CDR3 has 15 residues. Germline V gene data show CDR1 as DFQATT and CDR2 as SNEGSKA (reference sequence). The V segment lost 1 base and the J segment 4 bases; nucleotides outside the gene matches: 5. In DNA, the CDR3 is TGCAGTGCTAGAGTACTAGCGGGGTGGTCAGATACGCAGTATTTT. Translated: CSARVLAGWSDTQYF.

CDR3 coding DNA: TGTGCCAGCAGTCGTCAGGAGGGGGTCACTGAAGCTTTCTTT. Translated: CASSRQEGVTEAFF. The rearrangement joins TRBV7-8 to TRBJ1-1, with D maybe TRBD1 (6 bases). Trimming removed 6 bases from V and 4 bases from J, with 15 bases in between. The CDR3 is 14 amino acids. Germline V gene lookup returns CDR1 SGHVS and CDR2 FQNEAQ.

This clonotype counts as medium-sized (0.01 to 0.1%). The chain employs TRBV5-1 and TRBJ2-7, with D uncertain. In germline, CDR1 is SGHRS, CDR2 YFSETQ. CDR3 length equals 17 residues. The V end lost 0 bases, the J end lost 0 bases, and 16 bases lay between the germline ends. CDR3 in amino acids: CASSLAGYARSSYEQYF. The CDR3 DNA reads TGCGCCAGCAGCTTGGCCGGGTATGCCAGGAGCTCCTACGAGCAGTACTTC.

This chain connects TRBV5-1 to TRBJ1-1; possibly TRBD1 for D (6 bases). This CDR3 is 14 amino acids long. V was cut by 4 bases and J by 5 bases, with 15 bases left in between. CDR1 and CDR2 (germline): SGHRS, YFSETQ. CDR3 coding DNA: TGCGCCAGCAGCATACGGGGGCTGGGGACTGAAGCTTTCTTT. Translated, it gives CASSIRGLGTEAFF. Combining the CDR3 with reference TRBV5-1 and TRBJ1-1 gives the whole variable domain KAGVTQTPRYLIKTRGQQVTLSCSPISGHRSVSWYQQTPGQGLQFLFEYFSETQRNKGNFPGRFSGRQFSNSRSEMNVSTLELGDSALYLCASSIRGLGTEAFFGQGTRLTVV.

This clonotype has only a few counts. The V call is TRBV19, the J call TRBJ1-2; 9 bases line up with TRBD1. The CDR3 spans 14 residues. The ends lost 4 bases at V and 4 bases at J; junction bases unmatched: 4. Germline CDR1 reads LNHDA; CDR2 reads SQIVND (reference sequence). For the CDR3, the DNA is TGTGCCAGTAGTAGTCGGGGACAGGGCTATGGCTACACCTTC. It encodes CASSSRGQGYGYTF. The full variable domain, rest sourced from reference TRBV19 and TRBJ1-2, is DGGITQSPKYLFRKEGQNVTLSCEQNLNHDAMYWYRQDPGQGLRLIYYSQIVNDFQKGDIAEGYSVSREKKESFPLTVTSAQKNPTAFYLCASSSRGQGYGYTFGSGTRLTVV.

This clonotype was detected a few times. The CDR3 DNA follows: TGTGCCAGCAGCTTAAGCCACAACGCTGGGGCCAACGTCCTGACTTTC. Protein: CASSLSHNAGANVLTF. The chain carries TRBV7-6 and TRBJ2-6; D is ambiguous. Germline V gives CDR1 SGHVS, CDR2 FNYEAQ. Trimming stripped 2 bases from V and 2 bases from J, with 10 bases between. The CDR3 loop spans 16 amino acids.

For the CDR3, the DNA is TGTGCCAGCAGTAAAGGACAAGGAGTGGAGCCCCAGCATTTT. Its translation is CASSKGQGVEPQHF. The chain employs TRBV6-1 and TRBJ1-5; a weak D match, TRBD1 (5 bases). V shed 5 bases and J shed 8 bases, with 16 bases lying between them. The germline V gene has CDR1 MNHNS and CDR2 SASEGT. The CDR3 has 14 amino acids.

The chain employs TRBV10-3 and TRBJ2-3; D unclear. This CDR3 is built from 16 residues. The V and J ends lost 0 bases and 5 bases respectively, with 15 bases between them. CDR1 and CDR2 (germline): ENHRY, SYGVKD. The CDR3 DNA follows: TGTGCCATCAGTGAGTCAATGGCTTTACTGGGAGATACGCAGTATTTT. Protein product: CAISESMALLGDTQYF.